Each of the 30 T cell receptor beta chains below was sequenced from the same sample in a study of tumor-infiltrating lymphocytes in localized non-small cell lung cancer (dated by TCRdb to the early 2020s). To prepare the library, the immunoSEQ multiplex PCR assay was applied. Entries here come from immuneACCESS through TCRdb and include only in-frame sequences with V and J called. Some clones fail to appear in such tables; in the studies checked, an unresolved V gene covers under half of the shortfall, and the cause of the remainder is unknown. This sample gives over 9,500 clones in total; around four fifths of them show up just once. The ten most abundant clones make up around 12% of the sample. Sequenced sample: uninvolved lung tissue not adjacent to the tumor. These receptor sequences come from a human donor with non-small cell lung cancer.

The V and J genes are TRBV4-1 and TRBJ1-1, with no clear D. The CDR3 is 15 residues long. CDR1 MGHRA and CDR2 YSYEKL come from the germline V gene. Trimming removed 3 bases at V and 5 bases at J, with 16 bases between. The CDR3 spells CASSHPSRGRTEAFF. The CDR3, as DNA: TGCGCCAGCAGCCATCCCAGCCGAGGAAGGACTGAAGCTTTCTTT.

This clone was seen a handful of times. The V call is TRBV4-3, the J call TRBJ1-1, with a weak D call TRBD1 (5 bases). Germline loops: CDR1 LGHNA, CDR2 YSLEER. The ends were cut back, 0 bases at V and 0 bases at J, with 14 bases in the middle. This CDR3 is built from 17 residues. CDR3 sequence (DNA): TGCGCCAGCAGCCAAGATCTAGGGGCGCAGGTGAACACTGAAGCTTTCTTT. Encoded protein: CASSQDLGAQVNTEAFF.

The chain carries TRBV19 and TRBJ2-1, with a weak D call TRBD2 (5 bases). Germline loops: CDR1 LNHDA, CDR2 SQIVND (reference sequence). The CDR3 extends over 15 amino acids. V lost 3 bases, J lost 5 bases, and 14 bases lay in between. CDR3 protein: CASSIASSVNNEQFF. The CDR3 DNA follows: TGTGCCAGTAGTATTGCTAGCAGCGTAAACAATGAGCAGTTCTTC. The full variable domain, rest sourced from reference TRBV19 and TRBJ2-1, is DGGITQSPKYLFRKEGQNVTLSCEQNLNHDAMYWYRQDPGQGLRLIYYSQIVNDFQKGDIAEGYSVSREKKESFPLTVTSAQKNPTAFYLCASSIASSVNNEQFFGPGTRLTVL.

The chain is built from TRBV6-4 and TRBJ2-1; the match to TRBD1 covers 7 bases. V shed 0 bases and J 3 bases; nucleotides not matched to a gene: 2. The CDR3 spans 15 residues. Looked up from germline, CDR1 is MRHNA and CDR2 is SNTAGT. This chain's CDR3 is CASSDSGGDYNEQFF. The CDR3 DNA is TGTGCCAGCAGTGACTCAGGGGGCGACTACAATGAGCAGTTCTTC.

The chain links TRBV5-8 to TRBJ2-1; a weak D match, TRBD2 (6 bases). The germline V and J ends were trimmed by 7 bases and 7 bases, with 24 bases remaining between them. Germline V gene sequence: CDR1 SGHTS, CDR2 YDEGEE. The CDR3 contains 16 residues. CDR3 loop: CASPKVGGPAGNEQFF. The CDR3 nucleotides are TGTGCCAGCCCGAAAGTGGGAGGTCCCGCGGGGAATGAGCAGTTCTTC. Filled out from reference TRBV5-8 and TRBJ2-1, the complete variable domain reads EAGVTQSPTHLIKTRGQQATLRCSPISGHTSVYWYQQALGLGLQFLLWYDEGEERNRGNFPPRFSGRQFPNYSSELNVNALELEDSALYLCASPKVGGPAGNEQFFGPGTRLTVL.

The chain has TRBV20-1 and TRBJ2-3, with TRBD1 as a possible D gene (6 bases). There are 11 residues in the CDR3. V lost 5 bases to trimming and J lost 7 bases, with 10 bases between them. Germline assignment: CDR1 DFQATT and CDR2 SNEGSKA (reference sequence). For the CDR3, the DNA is TGCAGTGCTGGGACACAATATACGCAGTATTTT. Amino acid sequence: CSAGTQYTQYF.

The chain is built from TRBV14 and TRBJ1-3; no clear D gene. The CDR3 is 16 amino acids. Germline lookup yields CDR1 SGHDN and CDR2 FVKESK. The ends were cut back, 0 bases at V and 1 base at J, with 10 bases in the middle. The CDR3 sequence: CASSQDRVGSGNTIYF. DNA for the CDR3: TGTGCCAGCAGCCAAGATCGGGTGGGATCTGGAAACACCATATATTTT.

The chain combines TRBV2 with TRBJ2-1; TRBD2 aligns across 12 bases. V gave up 7 bases and J gave up 9 bases; unmatched junction bases: 7. The CDR3 sequence is 14 residues long. The germline V gene has CDR1 SNHLY and CDR2 FYNNEI. The CDR3 region is CASTQLAGGSEQFF. Written as DNA, the CDR3 is TGTGCCAGCACCCAACTAGCGGGGGGCAGTGAGCAGTTCTTC.

This chain connects TRBV6-5 to TRBJ1-2; perhaps TRBD1 as D (5 bases). CDR1 and CDR2 (germline): MNHEY, SVGAGI. The CDR3 loop spans 13 amino acids. V lost 0 bases to trimming and J lost 8 bases, with 10 bases between them. Here the CDR3 reads CASSYSWGVGYTF. CDR3 nucleotides: TGTGCCAGCAGTTACTCGTGGGGGGTCGGCTACACCTTC.

This clone came up once. V gene TRBV11-3 combines with J gene TRBJ2-7; D is perhaps TRBD1 (6 bases). This CDR3 comprises 15 residues. Germline CDR1 is SGHNT and CDR2 is YENEEA. The ends were cut back, 5 bases at V and 5 bases at J, with 19 bases in the middle. The DNA of the CDR3 is TGTGCCAGCAGCCAGGGGACCGGGACCAGCGACGAGCAGTACTTC. Protein sequence: CASSQGTGTSDEQYF.

The rearrangement joins TRBV19 to TRBJ1-1; TRBD1 aligns across 12 bases. Per the germline V gene, CDR1 is LNHDA and CDR2 is SQIVND (reference sequence). V gave up 6 bases and J gave up 4 bases; unmatched junction bases: 21. This CDR3 is built from 20 residues. The chain's CDR3 is CASSPTSGQGAAVVFTEAFF. The CDR3 DNA sequence: TGTGCCAGTAGCCCAACCTCGGGACAGGGGGCCGCAGTGGTGTTCACTGAAGCTTTCTTT.

The CDR3 nucleotides read TGTGCCAGCAACCCCCAGGGGCCCGAGCAGTACTTC. It is translated as CASNPQGPEQYF. The chain links TRBV11-2 to TRBJ2-7; D is possibly TRBD1 (6 bases). CDR1 and CDR2 (germline): SGHAT, FQNNGV. V was shortened by 7 bases and J by 6 bases, with 13 bases between the two germline ends. The CDR3 is made up of 12 amino acids.

V gene TRBV10-1 combines with J gene TRBJ1-6; tentative D call: TRBD1 (5 bases). The CDR3 is 13 amino acids. Germline V lookup: CDR1 WNHNN, CDR2 SYGVQD (reference sequence). V was clipped by 8 bases and J by 10 bases, with 15 bases between them. The CDR3 sequence is CASRAQGPSPLHF. CDR3 in DNA: TGCGCCAGCCGGGCCCAGGGACCCTCACCCCTCCACTTT.

The chain combines TRBV4-3 with TRBJ2-7, with D tentatively TRBD1 or TRBD2 (5 bases each). V lost 0 bases to trimming and J lost 6 bases, with 9 bases between them. Germline values: CDR1 LGHNA, CDR2 YSLEER. The CDR3 spans 13 residues. CDR3 sequence (DNA): TGCGCCAGCAGCCAAGATAGGGGACGCGAGCAGTACTTC. This translates into CASSQDRGREQYF.

J is TRBJ2-7 and V is TRBV5-6, with a possible D match to TRBD2 (6 bases). Germline V gene data show CDR1 as SGHDT and CDR2 as YYEEEE. The CDR3 runs 15 residues. V was pared by 0 bases and J by 3 bases, with 13 bases between. CDR3 amino acids: CASSLAGGPSYEQYF. CDR3 nucleotide sequence: TGTGCCAGCAGCTTGGCCGGAGGGCCGAGCTACGAGCAGTACTTC. Complete variable domain (other parts from reference TRBV5-6 and TRBJ2-7): DAGVTQSPTHLIKTRGQQVTLRCSPKSGHDTVSWYQQALGQGPQFIFQYYEEEERQRGNFPDRFSGHQFPNYSSELNVNALLLGDSALYLCASSLAGGPSYEQYFGPGTRLTVT.

The chain joins TRBV19 to TRBJ1-1; 7 bases map to TRBD1. There are 16 residues in the CDR3. The V segment lost 5 bases and the J segment 1 base; nucleotides outside the gene matches: 10. Looked up from germline, CDR1 is LNHDA and CDR2 is SQIVND (reference sequence). CDR3 residues: CASSPPNPGGNTEAFF. In DNA form, the CDR3 reads TGTGCCAGTAGTCCACCCAATCCAGGGGGGAACACTGAAGCTTTCTTT. Based on the CDR3 plus reference TRBV19 and TRBJ1-1, the full variable domain is DGGITQSPKYLFRKEGQNVTLSCEQNLNHDAMYWYRQDPGQGLRLIYYSQIVNDFQKGDIAEGYSVSREKKESFPLTVTSAQKNPTAFYLCASSPPNPGGNTEAFFGQGTRLTVV.

The chain has TRBV6-5 and TRBJ1-2; D not certain. V lost 0 bases and J 6 bases, leaving 8 bases between the germline ends. Per germline, CDR1 MNHEY and CDR2 SVGAGI. The CDR3 runs to 13 residues. As DNA, the CDR3 is TGTGCCAGCAGTTACTCGAAAGCGGATGGCTACACCTTC. Protein sequence: CASSYSKADGYTF.

The V call is TRBV10-2, the J call TRBJ1-5; TRBD1 matches at 8 bases. CDR1 is WSHSY, CDR2 SAAADI, per germline. There are 13 residues in the CDR3. Unmatched junction bases numbered 5, after V lost 7 bases and J lost 6 bases. Here the CDR3 DNA reads TGCGCCAGCAATCCAGGGGGCTCTCAGCCCCAGCATTTT. It codes for CASNPGGSQPQHF.

The chain is built from TRBV6-4 and TRBJ1-1; D unresolved. This CDR3 has 11 residues. CDR1 is MRHNA and CDR2 is SNTAGT in the germline V gene. Trimming cost V 3 bases and J 7 bases, with 6 bases left between them. CDR3 nucleotide sequence: TGTGCCAGCAGTGATGGGCTTGAAGCTTTCTTT. Its protein product is CASSDGLEAFF.

J is TRBJ1-1 and V is TRBV5-8; D unresolved. CDR1 is SGHTS and CDR2 is YDEGEE in the germline V gene. The CDR3 consists of 11 residues. Trimming cost V 0 bases and J 11 bases, with 8 bases left between them. Here the CDR3 DNA reads TGTGCCAGCAGCTTGGGTGAGAGGGCTTTCTTT. It translates to CASSLGERAFF.

V and J are TRBV5-1 and TRBJ2-7; D is perhaps TRBD1 (6 bases). V was clipped by 1 base and J by 5 bases, with 13 bases between them. The CDR3 spans 14 residues. The germline CDR1 and CDR2 sequences are SGHRS and YFSETQ. CDR3 DNA sequence: TGCGCCAGCAGCTTGATCGGCAGGGGCGACGAGCAGTACTTC. Translation: CASSLIGRGDEQYF.

The rearrangement joins TRBV9 to TRBJ1-6; TRBD1 is a possible D gene (6 bases). Trimming shortened V by 3 bases and J by 6 bases, and 16 bases separated the two germline ends. CDR3 length equals 16 residues. CDR1 SGDLS and CDR2 YYNGEE come from the germline V gene. The CDR3 here is CASSATWTVGNSPLHF. The CDR3 DNA is TGTGCCAGCAGCGCCACCTGGACAGTAGGTAATTCACCCCTCCACTTT.

The rearrangement links TRBV6-6 to TRBJ2-7; 8 bases align to TRBD2. CDR1 and CDR2 from the germline V gene are MNHNY and SVGAGI (reference sequence). The CDR3 runs 11 residues. With V trimmed by 6 bases and J by 10 bases, 5 bases remained unmatched. The chain's CDR3 is CASRKGTRQYF. As DNA, the CDR3 is TGTGCCAGCAGAAAAGGGACTAGACAGTACTTC.

The rearrangement joins TRBV19 to TRBJ2-5, with D unclear. Germline assignment: CDR1 LNHDA and CDR2 SQIVND (reference sequence). With 5 bases removed from V and 5 bases from J, the gap between germline ends came to 12 bases. This CDR3 comprises 13 residues. CDR3 region: CASSLAVGETQYF. CDR3 sequence (DNA): TGTGCCAGTAGTCTGGCCGTCGGGGAGACCCAGTACTTC.

This chain connects TRBV7-6 to TRBJ2-3; D possibly uses TRBD1 or TRBD2 (5 bases each). The germline gives CDR1 SGHVS, CDR2 FNYEAQ. V was shortened by 4 bases and J by 4 bases, with 9 bases between the two germline ends. This CDR3 is 13 amino acids long. This CDR3 is CASSSGRADTQYF. In DNA form, the CDR3 reads TGTGCCAGCAGCTCGGGGCGGGCAGATACGCAGTATTTT.

The CDR3 protein is CASSLPPGGQETQYF. CDR3 bases: TGTGCCAGCAGCCTCCCCCCGGGGGGGCAAGAGACCCAGTACTTC. This chain links TRBV7-2 with TRBJ2-5; 8 bases align to TRBD2. Germline trimming cut 5 bases from V and 2 bases from J; bases unmatched to any gene: 7. Looked up from germline, CDR1 is SGHTA and CDR2 is FQGNSA. CDR3 size: 15 residues.

The gene calls are TRBV5-6 and TRBJ2-2; possibly TRBD1 for D (7 bases). Germline V gene data show CDR1 as SGHDT and CDR2 as YYEEEE. The CDR3 is 16 residues long. V gave up 2 bases and J gave up 6 bases, with 17 bases separating them. CDR3 in DNA: TGTGCCAGCAGCTTAGAGGCGTCAGGGGGGCCCGGGGAGCTGTTTTTT. Translated, it gives CASSLEASGGPGELFF.

The gene calls are TRBV2 and TRBJ2-7; D gene ambiguous. This CDR3 spans 13 amino acids. V shed 4 bases and J shed 3 bases, with 10 bases lying between them. Germline V gives CDR1 SNHLY, CDR2 FYNNEI. The CDR3 loop is CASSVLQIYEQYF. CDR3 DNA sequence: TGTGCCAGCAGTGTTCTACAGATCTACGAGCAGTACTTC.

This clone appeared once. The chain links TRBV5-4 to TRBJ2-1, with D perhaps given as TRBD1 or TRBD2 (6 bases each). This CDR3 is 14 amino acids long. V lost 0 bases and J 7 bases, leaving 11 bases between the germline ends. CDR1 is SGHNT, CDR2 YYREEE, per germline (reference sequence). The CDR3 nucleotides are TGTGCCAGCAGCTTGGCGAGGGGGGAGAATGAGCAGTTCTTC. Translating gives CASSLARGENEQFF.

The rearrangement links TRBV23-1 to TRBJ1-2, with no clear D. TRBV23-1 is marked as an open reading frame, function uncertain. The CDR3 extends over 12 amino acids. Trimming shortened V by 7 bases and J by 5 bases, and 11 bases separated the two germline ends. CDR3 sequence reads: CASIDGWYGYTF. CDR3 coding DNA: TGCGCCAGCATTGATGGTTGGTATGGCTACACCTTC.